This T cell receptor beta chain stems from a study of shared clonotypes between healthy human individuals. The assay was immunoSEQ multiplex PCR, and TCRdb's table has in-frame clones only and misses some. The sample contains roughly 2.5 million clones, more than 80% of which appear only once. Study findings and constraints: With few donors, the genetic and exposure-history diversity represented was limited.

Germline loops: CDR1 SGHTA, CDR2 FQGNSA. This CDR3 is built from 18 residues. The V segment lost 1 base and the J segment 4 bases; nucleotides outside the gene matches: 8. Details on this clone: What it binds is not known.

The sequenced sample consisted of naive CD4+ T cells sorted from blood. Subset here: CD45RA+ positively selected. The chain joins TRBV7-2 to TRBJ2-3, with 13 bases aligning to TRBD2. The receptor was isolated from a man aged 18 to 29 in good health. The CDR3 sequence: CASSLVPLLAGGPDTQYF. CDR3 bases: TGTGCCAGCAGCTTAGTACCCCTACTAGCGGGAGGGCCAGATACGCAGTATTTT. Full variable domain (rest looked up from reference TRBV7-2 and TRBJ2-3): GAGVSQSPSNKVTEKGKDVELRCDPISGHTALYWYRQSLGQGLEFLIYFQGNSAPDKSGLPSDRFSAERTGGSVSTLTIQRTQQEDSAVYLCASSLVPLLAGGPDTQYFGPGTRLTVL.